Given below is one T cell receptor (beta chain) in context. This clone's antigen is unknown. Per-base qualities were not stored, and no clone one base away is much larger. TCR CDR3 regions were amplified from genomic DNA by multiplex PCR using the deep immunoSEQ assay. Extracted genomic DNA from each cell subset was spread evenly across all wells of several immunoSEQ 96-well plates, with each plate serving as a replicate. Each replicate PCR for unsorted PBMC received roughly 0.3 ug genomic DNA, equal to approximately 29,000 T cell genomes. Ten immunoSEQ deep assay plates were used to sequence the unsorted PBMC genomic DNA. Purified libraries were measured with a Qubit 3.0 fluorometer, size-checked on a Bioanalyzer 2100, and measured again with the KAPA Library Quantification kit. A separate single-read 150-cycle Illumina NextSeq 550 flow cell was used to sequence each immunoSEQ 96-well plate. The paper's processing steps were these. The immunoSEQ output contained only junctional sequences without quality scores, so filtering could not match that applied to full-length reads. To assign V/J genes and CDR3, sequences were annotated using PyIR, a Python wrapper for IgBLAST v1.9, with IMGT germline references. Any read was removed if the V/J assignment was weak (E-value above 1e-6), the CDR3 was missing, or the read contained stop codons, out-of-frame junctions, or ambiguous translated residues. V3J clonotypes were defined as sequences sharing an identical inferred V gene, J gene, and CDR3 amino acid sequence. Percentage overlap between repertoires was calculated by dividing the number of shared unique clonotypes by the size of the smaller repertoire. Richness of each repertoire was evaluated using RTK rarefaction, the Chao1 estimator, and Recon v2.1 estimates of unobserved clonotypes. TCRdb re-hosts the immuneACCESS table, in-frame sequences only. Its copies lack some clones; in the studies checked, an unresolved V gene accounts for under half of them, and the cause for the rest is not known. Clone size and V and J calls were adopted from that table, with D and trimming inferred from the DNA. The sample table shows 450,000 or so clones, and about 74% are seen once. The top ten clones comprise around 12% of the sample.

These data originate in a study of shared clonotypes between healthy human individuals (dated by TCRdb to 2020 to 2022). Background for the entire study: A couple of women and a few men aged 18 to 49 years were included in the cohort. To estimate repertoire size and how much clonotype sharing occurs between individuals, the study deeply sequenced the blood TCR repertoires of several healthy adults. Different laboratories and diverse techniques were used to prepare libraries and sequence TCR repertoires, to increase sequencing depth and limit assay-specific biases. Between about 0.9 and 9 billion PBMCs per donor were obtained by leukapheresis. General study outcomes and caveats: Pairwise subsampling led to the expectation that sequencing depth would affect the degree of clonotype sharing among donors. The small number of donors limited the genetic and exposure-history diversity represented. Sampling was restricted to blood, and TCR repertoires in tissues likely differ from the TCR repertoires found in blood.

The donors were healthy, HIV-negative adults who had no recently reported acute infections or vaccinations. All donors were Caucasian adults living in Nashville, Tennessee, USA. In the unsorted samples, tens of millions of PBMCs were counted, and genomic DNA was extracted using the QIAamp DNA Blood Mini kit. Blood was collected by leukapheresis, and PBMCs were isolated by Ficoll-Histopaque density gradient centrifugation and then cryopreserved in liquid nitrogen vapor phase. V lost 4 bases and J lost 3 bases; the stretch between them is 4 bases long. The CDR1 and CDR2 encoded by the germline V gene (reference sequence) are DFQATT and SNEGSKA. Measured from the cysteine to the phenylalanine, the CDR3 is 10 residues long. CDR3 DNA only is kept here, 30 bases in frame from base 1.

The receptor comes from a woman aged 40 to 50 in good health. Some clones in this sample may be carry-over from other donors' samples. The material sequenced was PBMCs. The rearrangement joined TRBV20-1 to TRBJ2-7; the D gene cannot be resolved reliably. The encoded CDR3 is CSATLYEQYF. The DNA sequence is TGCAGTGCTACGCTCTACGAGCAGTACTTC.